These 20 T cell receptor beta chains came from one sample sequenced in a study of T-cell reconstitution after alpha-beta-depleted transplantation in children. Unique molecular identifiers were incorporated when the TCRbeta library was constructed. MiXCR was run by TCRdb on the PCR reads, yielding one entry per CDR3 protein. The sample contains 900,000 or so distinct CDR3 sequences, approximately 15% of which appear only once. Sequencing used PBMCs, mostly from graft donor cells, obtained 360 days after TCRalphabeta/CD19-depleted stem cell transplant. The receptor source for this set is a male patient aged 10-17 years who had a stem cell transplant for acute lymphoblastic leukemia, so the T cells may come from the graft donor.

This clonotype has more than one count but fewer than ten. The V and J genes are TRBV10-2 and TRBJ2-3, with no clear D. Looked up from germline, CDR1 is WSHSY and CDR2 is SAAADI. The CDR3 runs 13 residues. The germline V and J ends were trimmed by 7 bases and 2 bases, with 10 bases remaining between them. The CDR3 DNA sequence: TGCGCCAGCATGGTCGACACCACAGATACGCAGTATTTT. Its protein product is CASMVDTTDTQYF.

The CDR3 nucleotides are TGTGCCACCAGCAGAGTGGCAGGGGTCAATGAGCAGTTCTTC. It encodes CATSRVAGVNEQFF. The V call is TRBV15, the J call TRBJ2-1; weak D call: TRBD1 (6 bases). Germline CDR1 and CDR2: LNHNV and YYDKDF (reference sequence). Deletions cut 1 base from V and 6 bases from J, with 10 bases between. The CDR3 covers 14 residues.

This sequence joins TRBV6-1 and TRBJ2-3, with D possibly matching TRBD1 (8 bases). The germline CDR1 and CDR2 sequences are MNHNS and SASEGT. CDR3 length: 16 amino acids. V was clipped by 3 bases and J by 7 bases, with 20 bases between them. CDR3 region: CASSDFGTGGGNTQYF. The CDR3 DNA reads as TGTGCCAGCAGTGATTTCGGGACAGGCGGGGGAAATACGCAGTATTTT.

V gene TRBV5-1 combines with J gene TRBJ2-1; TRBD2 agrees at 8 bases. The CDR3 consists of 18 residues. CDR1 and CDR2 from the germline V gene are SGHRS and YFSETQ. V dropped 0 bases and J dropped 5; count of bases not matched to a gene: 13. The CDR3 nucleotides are TGCGCCAGCAGCTTGGCATCCATACCGGGAGGGCGAAACAATGAGCAGTTCTTC. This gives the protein CASSLASIPGGRNNEQFF.

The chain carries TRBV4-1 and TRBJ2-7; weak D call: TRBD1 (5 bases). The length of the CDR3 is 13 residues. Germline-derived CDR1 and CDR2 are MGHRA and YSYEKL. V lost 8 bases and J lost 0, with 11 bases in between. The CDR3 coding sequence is TGCGCCAGCGCCGACAGTGTCTCCTACGAGCAGTACTTC. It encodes CASADSVSYEQYF.

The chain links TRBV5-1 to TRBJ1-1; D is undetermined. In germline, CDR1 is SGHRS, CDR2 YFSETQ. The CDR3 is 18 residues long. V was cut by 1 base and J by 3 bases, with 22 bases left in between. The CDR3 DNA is TGCGCCAGCAGCTTGTTGGGTTTGGCAGGTGATCTGGACACTGAAGCTTTCTTT. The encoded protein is CASSLLGLAGDLDTEAFF.

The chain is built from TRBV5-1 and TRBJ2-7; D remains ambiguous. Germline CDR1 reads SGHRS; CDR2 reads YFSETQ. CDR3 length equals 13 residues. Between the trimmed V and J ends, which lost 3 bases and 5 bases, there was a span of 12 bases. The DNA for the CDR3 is TGCGCCAGCAGCTCTTTGTCTGGGGACGAGCAGTACTTC. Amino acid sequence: CASSSLSGDEQYF. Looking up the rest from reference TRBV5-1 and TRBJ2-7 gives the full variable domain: KAGVTQTPRYLIKTRGQQVTLSCSPISGHRSVSWYQQTPGQGLQFLFEYFSETQRNKGNFPGRFSGRQFSNSRSEMNVSTLELGDSALYLCASSSLSGDEQYFGPGTRLTVT.

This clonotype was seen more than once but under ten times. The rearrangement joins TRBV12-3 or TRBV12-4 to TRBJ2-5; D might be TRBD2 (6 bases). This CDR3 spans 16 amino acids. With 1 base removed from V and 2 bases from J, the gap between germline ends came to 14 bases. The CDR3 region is CASSLGGTLLQETQYF. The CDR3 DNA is TGTGCCAGCAGTTTAGGCGGGACCTTACTACAAGAGACCCAGTACTTC.

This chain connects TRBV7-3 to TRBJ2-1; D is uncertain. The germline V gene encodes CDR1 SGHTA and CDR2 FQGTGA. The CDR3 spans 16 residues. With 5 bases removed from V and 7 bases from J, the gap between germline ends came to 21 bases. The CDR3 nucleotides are TGTGCCAGCAGCCCGCTCTTTGCTTCGGCCCGTAATGAGCAGTTCTTC. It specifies CASSPLFASARNEQFF.

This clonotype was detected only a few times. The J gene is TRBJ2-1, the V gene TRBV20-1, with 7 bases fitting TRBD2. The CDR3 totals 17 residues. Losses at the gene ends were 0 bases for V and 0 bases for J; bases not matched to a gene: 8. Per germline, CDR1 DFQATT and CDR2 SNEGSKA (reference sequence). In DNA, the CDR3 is TGCAGTGCTAGAGATCTTTCCGGGAGGAGCTCCTACAATGAGCAGTTCTTC. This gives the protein CSARDLSGRSSYNEQFF.

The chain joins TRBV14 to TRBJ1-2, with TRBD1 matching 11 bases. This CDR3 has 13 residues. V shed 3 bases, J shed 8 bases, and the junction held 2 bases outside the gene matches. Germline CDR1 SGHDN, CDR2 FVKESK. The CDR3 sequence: CASSQGQGDGYTF. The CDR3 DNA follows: TGTGCCAGCAGCCAGGGACAGGGGGACGGCTACACCTTC.

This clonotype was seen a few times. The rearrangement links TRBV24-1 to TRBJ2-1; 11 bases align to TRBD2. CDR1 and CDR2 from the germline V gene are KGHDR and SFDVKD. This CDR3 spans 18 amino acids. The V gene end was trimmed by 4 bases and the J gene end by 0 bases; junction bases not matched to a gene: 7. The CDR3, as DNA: TGTGCCACCAGTGACTTGCCGGGACTAGCGGTCTCCTACAATGAGCAGTTCTTC. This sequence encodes CATSDLPGLAVSYNEQFF.

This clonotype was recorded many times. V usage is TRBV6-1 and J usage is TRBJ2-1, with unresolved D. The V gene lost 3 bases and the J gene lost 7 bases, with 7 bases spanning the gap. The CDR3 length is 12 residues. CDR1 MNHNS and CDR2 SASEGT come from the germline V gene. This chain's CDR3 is CASSDAWNEQFF. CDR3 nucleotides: TGTGCCAGCAGTGACGCGTGGAATGAGCAGTTCTTC.

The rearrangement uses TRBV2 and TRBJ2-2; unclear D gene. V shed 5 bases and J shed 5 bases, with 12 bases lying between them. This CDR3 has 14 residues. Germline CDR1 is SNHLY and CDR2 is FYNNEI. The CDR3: CASSPTWGTGELFF. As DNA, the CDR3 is TGTGCCAGCAGTCCCACCTGGGGAACCGGGGAGCTGTTTTTT. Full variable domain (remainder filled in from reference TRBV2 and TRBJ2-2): EPEVTQTPSHQVTQMGQEVILRCVPISNHLYFYWYRQILGQKVEFLVSFYNNEISEKSEIFDDQFSVERPDGSNFTLKIRSTKLEDSAMYFCASSPTWGTGELFFGEGSRLTVL.

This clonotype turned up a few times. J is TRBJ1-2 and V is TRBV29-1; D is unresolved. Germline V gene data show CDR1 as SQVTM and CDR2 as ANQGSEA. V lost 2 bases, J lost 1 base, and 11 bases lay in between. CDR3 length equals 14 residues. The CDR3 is CSVELPGFNYGYTF. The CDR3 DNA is TGCAGCGTTGAACTCCCGGGTTTTAACTATGGCTACACCTTC.

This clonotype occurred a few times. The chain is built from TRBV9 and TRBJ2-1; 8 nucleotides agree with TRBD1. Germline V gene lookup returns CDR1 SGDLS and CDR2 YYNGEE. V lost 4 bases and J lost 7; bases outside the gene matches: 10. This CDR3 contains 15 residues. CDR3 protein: CASSSWQGASNEQFF. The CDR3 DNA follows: TGTGCCAGCAGCTCTTGGCAGGGGGCCAGTAATGAGCAGTTCTTC. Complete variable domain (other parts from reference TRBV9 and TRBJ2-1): DSGVTQTPKHLITATGQRVTLRCSPRSGDLSVYWYQQSLDQGLQFLIQYYNGEERAKGNILERFSAQQFPDLHSELNLSSLELGDSALYFCASSSWQGASNEQFFGPGTRLTVL.

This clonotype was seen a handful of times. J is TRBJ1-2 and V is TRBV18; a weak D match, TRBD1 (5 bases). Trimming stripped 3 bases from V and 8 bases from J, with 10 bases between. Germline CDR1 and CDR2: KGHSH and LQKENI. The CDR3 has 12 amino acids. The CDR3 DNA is TGTGCCAGCTCACCTTCGACAGACGGCTACACCTTC. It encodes CASSPSTDGYTF.

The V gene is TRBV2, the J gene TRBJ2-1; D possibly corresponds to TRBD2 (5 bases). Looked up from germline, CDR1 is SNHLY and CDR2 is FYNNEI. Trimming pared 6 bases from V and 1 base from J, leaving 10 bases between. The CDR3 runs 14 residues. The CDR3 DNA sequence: TGTGCCAGCAGGAACCGGGAATCCTACAATGAGCAGTTCTTC. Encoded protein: CASRNRESYNEQFF.

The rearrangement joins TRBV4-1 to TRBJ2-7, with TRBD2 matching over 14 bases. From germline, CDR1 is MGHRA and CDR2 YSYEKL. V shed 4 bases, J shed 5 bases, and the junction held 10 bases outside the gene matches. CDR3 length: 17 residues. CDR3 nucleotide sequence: TGCGCCAGCAGCCTGAGACTAGCGGGAGGGCCAATCCACGAGCAGTACTTC. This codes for CASSLRLAGGPIHEQYF.

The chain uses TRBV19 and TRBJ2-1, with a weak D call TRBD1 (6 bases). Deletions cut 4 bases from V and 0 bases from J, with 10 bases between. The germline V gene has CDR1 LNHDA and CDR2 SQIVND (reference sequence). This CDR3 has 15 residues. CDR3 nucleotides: TGTGCCAGTAGTACGACAGGTAGCTCCTACAATGAGCAGTTCTTC. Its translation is CASSTTGSSYNEQFF.